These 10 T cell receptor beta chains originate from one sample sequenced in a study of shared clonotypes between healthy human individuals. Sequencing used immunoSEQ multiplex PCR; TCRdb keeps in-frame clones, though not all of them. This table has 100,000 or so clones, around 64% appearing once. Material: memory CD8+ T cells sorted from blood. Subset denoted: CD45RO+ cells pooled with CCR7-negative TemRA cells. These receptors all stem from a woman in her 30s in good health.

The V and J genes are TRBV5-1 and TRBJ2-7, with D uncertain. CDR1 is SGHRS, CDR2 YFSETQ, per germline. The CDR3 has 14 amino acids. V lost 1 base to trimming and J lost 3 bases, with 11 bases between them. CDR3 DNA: TGCGCCAGCAGCTTGTTGGCAGCCCGCTACGAGCAGTACTTC. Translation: CASSLLAARYEQYF.

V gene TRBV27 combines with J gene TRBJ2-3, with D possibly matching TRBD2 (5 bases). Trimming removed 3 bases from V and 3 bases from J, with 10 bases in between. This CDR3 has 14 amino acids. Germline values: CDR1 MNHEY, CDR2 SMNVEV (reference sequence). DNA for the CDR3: TGTGCCAGCAGTTTCGGACCGGGGACAGATACGCAGTATTTT. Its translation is CASSFGPGTDTQYF.

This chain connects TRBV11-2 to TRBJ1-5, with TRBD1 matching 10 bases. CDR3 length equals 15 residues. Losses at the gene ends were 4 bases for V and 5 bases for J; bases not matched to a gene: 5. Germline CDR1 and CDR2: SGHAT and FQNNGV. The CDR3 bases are TGTGCCAGCAGCTCGACAGGGGGCGGCGATCAGCCCCAGCATTTT. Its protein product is CASSSTGGGDQPQHF.

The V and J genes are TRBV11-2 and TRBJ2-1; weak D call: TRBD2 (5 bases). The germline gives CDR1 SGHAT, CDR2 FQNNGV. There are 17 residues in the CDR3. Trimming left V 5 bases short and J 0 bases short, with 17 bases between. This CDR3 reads CASSPGGRTSSYNEQFF. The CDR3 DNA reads TGTGCCAGCAGCCCAGGAGGCCGGACGAGCTCCTACAATGAGCAGTTCTTC.

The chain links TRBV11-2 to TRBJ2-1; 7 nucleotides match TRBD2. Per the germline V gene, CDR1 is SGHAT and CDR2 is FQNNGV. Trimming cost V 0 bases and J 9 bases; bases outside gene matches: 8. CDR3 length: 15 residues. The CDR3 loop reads CASSLDLRGRGEQFF. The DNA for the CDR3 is TGTGCCAGCAGCTTAGATCTACGAGGGAGGGGTGAGCAGTTCTTC.

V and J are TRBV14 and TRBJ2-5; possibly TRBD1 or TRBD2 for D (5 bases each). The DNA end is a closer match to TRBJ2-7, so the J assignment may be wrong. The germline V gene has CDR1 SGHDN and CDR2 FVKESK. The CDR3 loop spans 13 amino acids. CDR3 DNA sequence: TGTGCCAGCGGGCCGGGACCCTCCTACGAGCAGTACTTC. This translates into CASGPGPSYEQYF.

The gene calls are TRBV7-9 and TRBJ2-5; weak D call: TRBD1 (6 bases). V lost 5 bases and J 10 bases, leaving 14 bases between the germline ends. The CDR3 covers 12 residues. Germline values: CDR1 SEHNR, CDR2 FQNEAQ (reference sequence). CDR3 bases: TGTGCCAGCAGCCTGCAGGGGAGTGGCCAGTACTTC. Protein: CASSLQGSGQYF.

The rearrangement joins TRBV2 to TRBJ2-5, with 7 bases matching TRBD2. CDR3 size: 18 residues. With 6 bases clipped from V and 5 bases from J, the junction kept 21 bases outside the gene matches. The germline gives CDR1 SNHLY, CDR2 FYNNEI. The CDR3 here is CASSPLISGGSAVETQYF. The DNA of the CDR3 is TGTGCCAGCAGCCCCTTGATATCCGGCGGGAGTGCGGTGGAGACCCAGTACTTC.

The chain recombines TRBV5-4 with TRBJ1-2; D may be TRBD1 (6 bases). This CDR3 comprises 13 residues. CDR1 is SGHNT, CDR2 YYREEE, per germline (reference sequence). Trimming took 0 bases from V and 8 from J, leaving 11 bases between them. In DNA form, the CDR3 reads TGTGCCAGCAGCTTGGAGGGGGATCGGGGCTACACCTTC. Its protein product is CASSLEGDRGYTF.

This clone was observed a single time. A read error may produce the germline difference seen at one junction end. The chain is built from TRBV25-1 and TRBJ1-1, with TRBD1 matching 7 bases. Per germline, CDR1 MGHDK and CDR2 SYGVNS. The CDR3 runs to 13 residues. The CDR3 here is CASSHQGVPDAFF. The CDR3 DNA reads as TGTGCCAGCAGTCATCAGGGGGTCCCTGACGCTTTCTTT. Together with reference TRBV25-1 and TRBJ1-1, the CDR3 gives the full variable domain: EADIYQTPRYLVIGTGKKITLECSQTMGHDKMYWYQQDPGMELHLIHYSYGVNSTEKGDLSSESTVSRIRTEHFPLTLESARPSHTSQYLCASSHQGVPDAFFGQGTRLTVV.